Listed below are T cell receptor beta chains from one sample, sequenced in a study of T-cell reconstitution after alpha-beta-depleted transplantation in children. A single record per CDR3 protein comes from TCRdb applying MiXCR to the PCR reads. The table shows 200,000 to 250,000 distinct CDR3 sequences, with around 12% occurring only once. Sequenced here: PBMCs from the stem cell graft donor, sampled from the stem cell graft. The receptors come from a human donor who donated a stem cell graft to a child with acute lymphoblastic leukemia. Each CDR3 is given with its conserved first and last residue. Fields, in order: D gene, V gene, clone size, J gene, CDR3 protein, CDR3 DNA. D genes are given only for firm matches. Some rows have no size entry. The others give once, few or many, or a class for an expanded clone.

d_call: TRBD2; v_call: TRBV2; clone_size: few; j_call: TRBJ2-3; cdr3_aa: CASRIGLAGGVTDTQYF; cdr3_nt: TGTGCCAGCAGGATAGGGCTAGCGGGAGGAGTCACAGATACGCAGTATTTT
d_call: TRBD1; v_call: TRBV28; clone_size: many; j_call: TRBJ1-2; cdr3_aa: CASSLYPGQSDGYTF; cdr3_nt: TGTGCCAGCAGTTTGTATCCGGGACAGAGTGATGGCTACACCTTC
d_call: NA; v_call: TRBV9; clone_size: NA; j_call: TRBJ2-5; cdr3_aa: CASSGGAVETQYF; cdr3_nt: TGTGCCAGCAGCGGGGGGGCAGTAGAGACCCAGTACTTC
d_call: NA; v_call: TRBV4-1; clone_size: NA; j_call: TRBJ2-7; cdr3_aa: CASSQEGVTERYEQYF; cdr3_nt: TGCGCCAGCAGCCAAGAAGGGGTCACAGAGCGCTACGAGCAGTACTTC
d_call: TRBD1; v_call: TRBV5-5; clone_size: many; j_call: TRBJ2-1; cdr3_aa: CASTWTGVVDEQFF; cdr3_nt: TGTGCCAGCACTTGGACAGGGGTGGTGGATGAGCAGTTCTTC
d_call: NA; v_call: TRBV10-3; clone_size: many; j_call: TRBJ2-7; cdr3_aa: CAIRGSEVFNEQYF; cdr3_nt: TGTGCCATCAGGGGGTCCGAGGTTTTCAACGAGCAGTACTTC
d_call: NA; v_call: TRBV28; clone_size: NA; j_call: TRBJ2-7; cdr3_aa: CASMMPGGRDEQYF; cdr3_nt: TGTGCCAGCATGATGCCTGGGGGTCGCGACGAGCAGTACTTC
d_call: TRBD1; v_call: TRBV5-6; clone_size: many; j_call: TRBJ1-2; cdr3_aa: CASSSKQGAIYGYTF; cdr3_nt: TGTGCCAGCAGCTCCAAACAGGGGGCGATCTATGGCTACACCTTC
d_call: NA; v_call: TRBV9; clone_size: many; j_call: TRBJ2-3; cdr3_aa: CASSEGHTDTQYF; cdr3_nt: TGTGCCAGCAGCGAGGGACACACAGATACGCAGTATTTT
d_call: NA; v_call: TRBV7-8; clone_size: NA; j_call: TRBJ2-7; cdr3_aa: CASSLVSQSSYEQYF; cdr3_nt: TGTGCCAGCAGCTTAGTCTCCCAGAGCTCCTACGAGCAGTACTTC
d_call: NA; v_call: TRBV7-9; clone_size: many; j_call: TRBJ2-2; cdr3_aa: CASSLMLNTGELFF; cdr3_nt: TGTGCCAGCAGCTTAATGTTGAACACCGGGGAGCTGTTTTTT
d_call: TRBD1; v_call: TRBV20-1; clone_size: many; j_call: TRBJ1-4; cdr3_aa: CSAPGTGEKLFF; cdr3_nt: TGCAGTGCTCCTGGGACAGGGGAAAAACTGTTTTTT
d_call: NA; v_call: TRBV6-5; clone_size: NA; j_call: TRBJ1-2; cdr3_aa: CASSYSRQYYGYTF; cdr3_nt: TGTGCCAGCAGTTACTCAAGACAGTACTATGGCTACACCTTC
d_call: TRBD2; v_call: TRBV7-6; clone_size: NA; j_call: TRBJ2-2; cdr3_aa: CASSVLAGGTGELFF; cdr3_nt: TGTGCCAGCAGCGTACTAGCGGGGGGGACCGGGGAGCTGTTTTTT
d_call: TRBD1; v_call: TRBV12-3/TRBV12-4; clone_size: many; j_call: TRBJ1-1; cdr3_aa: CASSAYRGINTEAFF; cdr3_nt: TGTGCCAGCAGTGCCTACAGGGGGATTAACACTGAAGCTTTCTTT
d_call: NA; v_call: TRBV30; clone_size: many; j_call: TRBJ2-7; cdr3_aa: CAWSDPGGAYEQYF; cdr3_nt: TGTGCCTGGAGTGATCCCGGGGGTGCCTACGAGCAGTACTTC
d_call: NA; v_call: TRBV5-5; clone_size: many; j_call: TRBJ2-1; cdr3_aa: CASSRLPGQRWNEQFF; cdr3_nt: TGTGCCAGCAGCCGACTTCCAGGGCAAAGGTGGAATGAGCAGTTCTTC
d_call: NA; v_call: TRBV4-1; clone_size: many; j_call: TRBJ2-7; cdr3_aa: CASSQGIGGLYEQYF; cdr3_nt: TGCGCCAGCAGCCAGGGGATAGGTGGCCTCTACGAGCAGTACTTC
d_call: NA; v_call: TRBV7-8; clone_size: many; j_call: TRBJ1-5; cdr3_aa: CASSLKRVASSNQPQHF; cdr3_nt: TGTGCCAGCAGCTTAAAGAGAGTTGCCTCTAGCAATCAGCCCCAGCATTTT
d_call: NA; v_call: TRBV30; clone_size: NA; j_call: TRBJ2-2; cdr3_aa: CAWVLAISAGELFF; cdr3_nt: TGTGCCTGGGTTCTCGCGATCTCGGCCGGGGAGCTGTTTTTT
d_call: NA; v_call: TRBV5-1; clone_size: many; j_call: TRBJ1-1; cdr3_aa: CASSSRTVGRGGTEAFF; cdr3_nt: TGCGCCAGCAGCTCCAGGACAGTGGGGCGAGGGGGCACTGAAGCTTTCTTT
d_call: NA; v_call: TRBV20-1; clone_size: many; j_call: TRBJ2-7; cdr3_aa: CSARDRGRESFHEQYF; cdr3_nt: TGCAGTGCTAGAGATAGGGGCAGGGAAAGTTTCCACGAGCAGTACTTC
d_call: NA; v_call: TRBV12-3/TRBV12-4; clone_size: many; j_call: TRBJ2-3; cdr3_aa: CASSRGRVSSDTQYF; cdr3_nt: TGTGCCAGCAGTCGCGGACGGGTGTCATCTGATACGCAGTATTTT
d_call: NA; v_call: TRBV5-6; clone_size: many; j_call: TRBJ2-1; cdr3_aa: CASSWEVRGNNEQFF; cdr3_nt: TGTGCCAGCAGCTGGGAGGTCAGGGGCAACAATGAGCAGTTCTTC
d_call: TRBD1; v_call: TRBV7-2; clone_size: few; j_call: TRBJ2-7; cdr3_aa: CASSPRPRDRGTYEQYF; cdr3_nt: TGTGCCAGCAGCCCGCGTCCCCGGGACAGGGGAACTTACGAGCAGTACTTC
d_call: NA; v_call: TRBV7-2; clone_size: NA; j_call: TRBJ1-5; cdr3_aa: CASSLDVIGNQPQHF; cdr3_nt: TGTGCCAGCAGCTTAGATGTGATAGGCAATCAGCCCCAGCATTTT